This TCR beta chain was recorded in a study of identical twins. Points from the study as a whole: For cord blood, abundant beta clonotypes had fewer insertions, unlike memory repertoires, which showed none.

This CDR3 is 17 amino acids long. The V end was cut by 5 bases, the J end by 0 bases, with 18 bases between. A universal primer site arose from template switching, and cDNA bore unique molecular identifiers. TCRdb reanalysed the 5' RACE reads using MiXCR and keeps one entry per CDR3 protein. The table lists roughly 230,000 distinct CDR3 sequences, around 8% of them singletons, with 2.5% to 3.5% in the top ten. As to this clonotype: Its specificity is unknown.

This same sample was also part of a study on yellow fever vaccine responses in identical twins.

Input material: CD8+ T cells sorted from blood. The sequence was obtained from a woman in her late teens or twenties in good health. The rearrangement joins TRBV12-3 or TRBV12-4 to TRBJ2-3; tentatively, D is TRBD1 or TRBD2 (5 bases each). CDR3 bases: TGTGCCAGCAGTCCCCCAGCCGGGACGCCTAGCACAGATACGCAGTATTTT. Its translation is CASSPPAGTPSTDTQYF.